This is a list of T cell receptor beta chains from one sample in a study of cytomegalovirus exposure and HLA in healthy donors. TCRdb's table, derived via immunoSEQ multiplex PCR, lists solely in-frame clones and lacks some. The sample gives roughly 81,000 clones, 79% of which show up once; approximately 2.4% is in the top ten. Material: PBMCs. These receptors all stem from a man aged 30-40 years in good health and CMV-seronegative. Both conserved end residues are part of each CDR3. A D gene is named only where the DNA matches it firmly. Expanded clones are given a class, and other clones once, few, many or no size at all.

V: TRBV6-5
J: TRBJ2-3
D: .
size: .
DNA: TGTGCCAGCAGCCCCGGTCCGTCGGGGCAGTATTTT
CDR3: CASSPGPSGQYF

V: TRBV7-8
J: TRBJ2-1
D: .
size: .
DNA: TGTGCCAGCAGCCCCTGGGGTAGGGGCAATGAGCAGTTCTTC
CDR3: CASSPWGRGNEQFF

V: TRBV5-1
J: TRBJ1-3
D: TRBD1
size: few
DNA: TGCGCCAGCAGCTCGGGCGACAGGGTCCGTAGTGGAAACACCATATATTTT
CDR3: CASSSGDRVRSGNTIYF

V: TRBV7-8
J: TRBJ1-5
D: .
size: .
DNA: TGTGCCAGCAGCTTGAGGCAGCACATTAGCAATCAGCCCCAGCATTTT
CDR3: CASSLRQHISNQPQHF

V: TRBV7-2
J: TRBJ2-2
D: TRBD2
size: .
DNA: TGTGCCGGCCGTGCTAGCGGGATGTCCGGGGAGCTGTTTTTT
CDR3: CAGRASGMSGELFF

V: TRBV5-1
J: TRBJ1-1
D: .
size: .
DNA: TGCGCCAGCAGCTTGGAAGGGACAATGAACACTGAAGCTTTCTTT
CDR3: CASSLEGTMNTEAFF

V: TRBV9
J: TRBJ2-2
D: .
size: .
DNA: TGTGCCAGCAGCGCCCACGCGGGCGCGAACACCGGGGAGCTGTTTTTT
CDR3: CASSAHAGANTGELFF

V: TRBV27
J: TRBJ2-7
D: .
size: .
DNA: TGTGCCAGCAAGTTGCGCCTGTCATACTACGAGCAGTACTTC
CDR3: CASKLRLSYYEQYF

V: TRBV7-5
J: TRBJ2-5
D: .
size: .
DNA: TGTGCCAGAAGCACCCCGGAGGGGATAGCGGGAAAAAAAGAGACCCAGTACTTC
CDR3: CARSTPEGIAGKKETQYF

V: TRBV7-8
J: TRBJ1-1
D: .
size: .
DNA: TGTGCCAGCAGCTTAGCCCGGACAGTTGAAGCTTTCTTT
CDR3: CASSLARTVEAFF

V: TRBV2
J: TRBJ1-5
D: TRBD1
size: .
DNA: TGTGCCAGCGCCGGGACAGGGGGTACTCAGCCCCAGCATTTT
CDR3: CASAGTGGTQPQHF

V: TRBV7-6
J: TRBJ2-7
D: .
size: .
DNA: TGTGCCAGCAGCGCCAGGGAAAGCGAGCAGTACTTC
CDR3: CASSARESEQYF

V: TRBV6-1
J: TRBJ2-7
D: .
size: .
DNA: TGTGCCAACAGTGAAGCGCGGAGTAAGCAGTACTTC
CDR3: CANSEARSKQYF

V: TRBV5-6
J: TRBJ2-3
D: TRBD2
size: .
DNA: TGTGCCAGCCGCCTAGAGTGGGGGACTAGCGGCACAGATACGCAGTATTTT
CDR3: CASRLEWGTSGTDTQYF

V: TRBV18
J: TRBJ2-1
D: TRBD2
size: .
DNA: TGTGCCAGCTCAAAAGGCGGGAGAGACAACAGTGAGCAGTTCTTC
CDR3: CASSKGGRDNSEQFF

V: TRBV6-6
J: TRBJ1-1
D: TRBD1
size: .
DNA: TGTGCCACTAGGACAGGGGGCGAACTTAGGGGCACTGAAGCTTTCTTT
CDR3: CATRTGGELRGTEAFF

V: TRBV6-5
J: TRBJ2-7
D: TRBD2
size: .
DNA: TGTGCCAGCGGTCGGGAGGACGAGCAGTACTTC
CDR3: CASGREDEQYF

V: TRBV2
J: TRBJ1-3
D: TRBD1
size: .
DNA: TGTGCCAGCAGTTCCCAGGGGGTCTCTGGAAACACCATATATTTT
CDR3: CASSSQGVSGNTIYF

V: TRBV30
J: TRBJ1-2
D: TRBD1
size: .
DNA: TGTGCCTTGGACAGGGGAAGTTCCTATGGCTACACCTTC
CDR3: CALDRGSSYGYTF

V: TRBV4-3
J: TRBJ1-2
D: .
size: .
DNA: TGCGCCAGCAGCCAAGTCACAGGAAGTAAAGGCTACACCTTC
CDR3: CASSQVTGSKGYTF

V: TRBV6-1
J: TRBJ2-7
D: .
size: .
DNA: TGTGCCAGCCGACTGGGGGCGGTAACCTACGAGCAGTACTTC
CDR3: CASRLGAVTYEQYF

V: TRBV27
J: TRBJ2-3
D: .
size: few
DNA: TGTGCCAGCAGTGAAAGGCGGGCGGGCATCACAGATACGCAGTATTTT
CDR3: CASSERRAGITDTQYF

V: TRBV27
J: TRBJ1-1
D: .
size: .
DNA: TGTGCCAGCAGTTACAGCCCAGGGATCACTGAAGCTTTCTTT
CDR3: CASSYSPGITEAFF

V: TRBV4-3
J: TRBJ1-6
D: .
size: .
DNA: TGCGCCAGCAGCCCCGGCGGGGAGTATAATTCACCCCTCCACTTT
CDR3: CASSPGGEYNSPLHF

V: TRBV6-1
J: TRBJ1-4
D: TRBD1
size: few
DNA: TGTGCCAGCAGTGAAGTGGGGGACAGAGAAAAACTGTTTTTT
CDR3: CASSEVGDREKLFF

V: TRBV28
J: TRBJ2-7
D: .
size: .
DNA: TGTGCCAGCAGTTTATCTAACTCCTTCATCTTCTACGAGCAGTACTTC
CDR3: CASSLSNSFIFYEQYF

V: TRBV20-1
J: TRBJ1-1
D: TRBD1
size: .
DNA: TGCAGTGCGACCAGGGGGCGAGCTTTCTTT
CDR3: CSATRGRAFF

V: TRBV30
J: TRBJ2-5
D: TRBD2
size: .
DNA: TGTGCCTGGAGTCCCCCTAGCGGGAGGAGCGGCCAAGAGACCCAGTACTTC
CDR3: CAWSPPSGRSGQETQYF

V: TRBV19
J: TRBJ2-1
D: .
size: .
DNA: TGTGCCAGTAGTATAGACCGCGAGAGAGGGAGCTCCTACAATGAGCAGTTCTTC
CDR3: CASSIDRERGSSYNEQFF

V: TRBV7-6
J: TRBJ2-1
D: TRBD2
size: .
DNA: TGTGCCAGCAGCTTCTCCCCGGCGGGAGGAAGGGAGCAGTTCTTC
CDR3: CASSFSPAGGREQFF

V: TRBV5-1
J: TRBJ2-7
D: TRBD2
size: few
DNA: TGCGCCAGCAGCTTGGCGCCCGGGAGGGTCTACGAGCAGTACTTC
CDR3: CASSLAPGRVYEQYF

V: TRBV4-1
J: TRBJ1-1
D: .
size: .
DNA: TGCGCCAGCAGCCAAGAGGAGGGGAGCACTGAAGCTTTCTTT
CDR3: CASSQEEGSTEAFF

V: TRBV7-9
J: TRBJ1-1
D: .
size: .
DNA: TGTGCCAGCGGCCAAGAGGTCACTGAAGCTTTCTTT
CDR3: CASGQEVTEAFF

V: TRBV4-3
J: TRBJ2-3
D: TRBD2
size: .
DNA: TGCGCCAGCAGCCAAGACTCAGGACTAGCGGGCACAGATACGCAGTATTTT
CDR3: CASSQDSGLAGTDTQYF

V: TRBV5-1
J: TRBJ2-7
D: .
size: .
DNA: TGCGCCAGCAGCTTTCAGGGGCGGGAGCAGTACTTC
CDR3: CASSFQGREQYF

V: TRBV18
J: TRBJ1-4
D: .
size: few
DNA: TGTGCCAGCTCACCACTTTCGGGGGAGAGAGAAAAACTGTTTTTT
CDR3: CASSPLSGEREKLFF

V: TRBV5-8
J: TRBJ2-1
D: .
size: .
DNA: TGTGCCAGCAGCCCTTATCGTCCTGAGCAGTTCTTC
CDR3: CASSPYRPEQFF

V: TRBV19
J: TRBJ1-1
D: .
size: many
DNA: TGTGCCAGTAGTGCCCGACTCACTGAAGCTTTCTTT
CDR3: CASSARLTEAFF

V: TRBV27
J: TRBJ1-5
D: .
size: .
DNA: TGTGCCAGCAGTTTAGAGCGGGCAGGGAGTTATCAGCCCCAGCATTTT
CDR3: CASSLERAGSYQPQHF

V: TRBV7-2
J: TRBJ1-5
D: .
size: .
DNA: TGTGCCAGCAGCTTATGGGCCGGGGAAGGTCAGCCCCAGCATTTT
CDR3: CASSLWAGEGQPQHF

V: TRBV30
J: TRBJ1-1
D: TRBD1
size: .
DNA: TGTGCCTGGAGTGATAACAGGGGGAAGGATGGAGCTTTCTTT
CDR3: CAWSDNRGKDGAFF

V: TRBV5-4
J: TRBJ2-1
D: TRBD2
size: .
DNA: TGTGCCAGCAGCTCCCAGCGGGACTGGGAGCAGTTCTTC
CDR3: CASSSQRDWEQFF

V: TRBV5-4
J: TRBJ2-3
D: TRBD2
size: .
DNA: TGTGCCAGCAGCTTGGGTGGAGCGGGGGGGCGGGCAGATACGCAGTATTTT
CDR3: CASSLGGAGGRADTQYF

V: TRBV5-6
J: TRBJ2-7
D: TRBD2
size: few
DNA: TGTGCCAGCAGCTTGCCGGGACTAGCGGGGATCAGGGAGCAGTACTTC
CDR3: CASSLPGLAGIREQYF

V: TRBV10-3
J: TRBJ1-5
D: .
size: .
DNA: TGTGCCATCAGTGAACGCACAGACAATCAGCCCCAGCATTTT
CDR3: CAISERTDNQPQHF

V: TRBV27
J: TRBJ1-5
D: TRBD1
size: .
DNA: TGTGCCAGCAGTGCCGGGACAGGCCTCCAGCCCCAGCATTTT
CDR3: CASSAGTGLQPQHF